The rows below give T cell receptor beta chains drawn from one sample of a study of blood T cell repertoires in COVID-19. Using immunoSEQ multiplex PCR, the repertoire was profiled, and TCRdb retains in-frame clones only, with some absent. The sample holds approximately 200,000 clones, 65% to 85% seen once. What was sequenced was peripheral blood. These receptors all come from a woman aged 80 or over with acute or convalescent COVID-19. Each CDR3 is given with its conserved first and last residue. A D gene is named only where the DNA matches it firmly. Clone sizes are given selectively: once, few, many, or a class where the clone is expanded.

V: TRBV6-5
J: TRBJ1-6
size: .
D: .
CDR3: CASRPGDGNNSPLHF
DNA: TGTGCCAGCAGACCAGGGGACGGAAATAATTCACCCCTCCACTTT

V: TRBV3-1/TRBV3-2
J: TRBJ1-3
size: .
D: TRBD1
CDR3: CASSQTTGFGRDTIYF
DNA: TGTGCCAGCAGCCAAACGACAGGGTTCGGGAGAGACACCATATATTTT

V: TRBV4-1
J: TRBJ1-1
size: .
D: TRBD1
CDR3: CASLPFNRGVTEAFF
DNA: TGCGCCTCGCTCCCGTTTAACAGGGGGGTCACTGAAGCTTTCTTT

V: TRBV18
J: TRBJ1-1
size: .
D: .
CDR3: CASSPGEGEAFF
DNA: TGTGCCAGCTCACCAGGGGAGGGTGAAGCTTTCTTT

V: TRBV6-4
J: TRBJ2-7
size: .
D: TRBD1
CDR3: CATYRTGGIYEQYF
DNA: TGTGCCACCTACCGGACAGGGGGCATCTACGAGCAGTACTTC

V: TRBV6-5
J: TRBJ2-7
size: .
D: .
CDR3: CASSYEGGHSYEQYF
DNA: TGTGCCAGCAGTTACGAGGGGGGGCACTCCTACGAGCAGTACTTC

V: TRBV15
J: TRBJ1-2
size: .
D: TRBD1
CDR3: CATSPGTAYGYTF
DNA: TGTGCCACCAGCCCAGGGACAGCCTATGGCTACACCTTC

V: TRBV5-4
J: TRBJ1-2
size: .
D: TRBD1
CDR3: CASSTEGAEIKGYTF
DNA: TGTGCCAGCAGCACGGAGGGGGCCGAGATAAAGGGCTACACCTTC

V: TRBV7-2
J: TRBJ1-1
size: .
D: TRBD1
CDR3: CASSATGVGTEAFF
DNA: TGTGCCAGCAGCGCCACAGGGGTGGGGACTGAAGCTTTCTTT

V: TRBV5-6
J: TRBJ2-7
size: .
D: TRBD2
CDR3: CASSFSLAGARRDEQYF
DNA: TGTGCCAGCAGCTTTTCACTAGCGGGAGCTAGACGGGACGAGCAGTACTTC

V: TRBV5-5
J: TRBJ2-7
size: .
D: .
CDR3: CASSLNSARASSYEQYF
DNA: TGTGCCAGCAGCTTGAATTCAGCCAGGGCGAGCTCCTACGAGCAGTACTTC

V: TRBV7-9
J: TRBJ2-1
size: once
D: TRBD2
CDR3: CASTLSTLAGAWQFF
DNA: TGTGCCAGCACCTTATCCACTCTAGCGGGAGCATGGCAGTTCTTC

V: TRBV6-5
J: TRBJ2-7
size: .
D: TRBD1
CDR3: CASSSSRTGGGYEQYF
DNA: TGTGCCAGCAGTTCCTCGAGGACAGGGGGGGGTTACGAGCAGTACTTC

V: TRBV24-1
J: TRBJ1-2
size: .
D: .
CDR3: CASSGSKFYGYTF
DNA: TGTGCCTCCTCGGGGTCTAAATTCTATGGCTACACCTTC

V: TRBV11-2
J: TRBJ2-7
size: .
D: .
CDR3: CASSPHSYEQYF
DNA: TGTGCCAGCAGCCCACACAGCTACGAGCAGTACTTC

V: TRBV7-3
J: TRBJ2-1
size: .
D: TRBD2
CDR3: CASSLGLAGGINEQFF
DNA: TGTGCCAGCAGCTTGGGACTAGCGGGGGGTATTAATGAGCAGTTCTTC

V: TRBV5-1
J: TRBJ2-5
size: once
D: .
CDR3: CASSPTAGMETQYF
DNA: TGCGCCAGCAGCCCGACGGCGGGAATGGAGACCCAGTACTTC

V: TRBV6-6
J: TRBJ2-7
size: .
D: TRBD2
CDR3: CATVRGAYEQYF
DNA: TGTGCCACCGTGCGGGGGGCCTACGAGCAGTACTTC

V: TRBV27
J: TRBJ2-7
size: .
D: .
CDR3: CASSLFWQSYEQYF
DNA: TGTGCCAGCAGTTTATTCTGGCAGTCCTACGAGCAGTACTTC

V: TRBV29-1
J: TRBJ2-5
size: .
D: TRBD2
CDR3: CSVEVAQAGETQYF
DNA: TGCAGCGTTGAAGTAGCTCAAGCGGGGGAGACCCAGTACTTC

V: TRBV14
J: TRBJ1-2
size: few
D: TRBD1
CDR3: CASSRDLTGTGGGRYTF
DNA: TGTGCCAGCAGCCGAGACTTAACCGGGACAGGTGGAGGTCGCTACACCTTC

V: TRBV11-1
J: TRBJ1-2
size: .
D: TRBD1
CDR3: CASSLAGGQTISHGYTF
DNA: TGTGCCAGCAGCTTAGCAGGGGGCCAGACCATCTCTCATGGCTACACCTTC

V: TRBV10-3
J: TRBJ2-3
size: .
D: TRBD2
CDR3: CAISGTSGRADTQYF
DNA: TGTGCCATCAGCGGGACTAGCGGTAGGGCAGATACGCAGTATTTT

V: TRBV7-8
J: TRBJ1-6
size: .
D: .
CDR3: CASSPPYSGRTYNSPLHF
DNA: TGTGCCAGCAGCCCACCCTACTCAGGGAGGACCTATAATTCACCCCTCCACTTT

V: TRBV27
J: TRBJ2-7
size: .
D: .
CDR3: CASSRRQDSSTYEQYF
DNA: TGTGCCAGCAGCCGACGACAGGACAGCAGCACCTACGAGCAGTACTTC

V: TRBV19
J: TRBJ2-1
size: .
D: TRBD2
CDR3: CASSTTSGNGNEQFF
DNA: TGTGCCAGTAGTACTACTAGCGGGAATGGCAATGAGCAGTTCTTC

V: TRBV7-3
J: TRBJ1-1
size: .
D: .
CDR3: CASSLNPGMNTEAFF
DNA: TGTGCCAGCAGCTTAAACCCAGGGATGAACACTGAAGCTTTCTTT

V: TRBV5-1
J: TRBJ2-1
size: .
D: .
CDR3: CASSLDGTRGYNEQFF
DNA: TGCGCCAGCAGCTTGGACGGGACAAGGGGTTACAATGAGCAGTTCTTC

V: TRBV6-5
J: TRBJ2-2
size: few
D: TRBD2
CDR3: CAAQRREGGELFF
DNA: TGTGCTGCTCAAAGGCGGGAGGGCGGGGAGCTGTTTTTT

V: TRBV19
J: TRBJ1-5
size: .
D: .
CDR3: CASSIDRYQPQHF
DNA: TGTGCCAGTAGTATAGACAGGTATCAGCCCCAGCATTTT

V: TRBV7-3
J: TRBJ1-1
size: .
D: .
CDR3: CASSLGRVLNTEAFF
DNA: TGTGCCAGCAGCTTAGGCAGGGTCTTGAACACTGAAGCTTTCTTT

V: TRBV28
J: TRBJ2-4
size: few
D: TRBD1
CDR3: CASHRGSKNIQYF
DNA: TGTGCCTCACACAGGGGTTCGAAAAACATTCAGTACTTC

V: TRBV4-3
J: TRBJ2-1
size: .
D: .
CDR3: CASSQEPSAGGDNEQFF
DNA: TGCGCCAGCAGCCAAGAACCATCAGCGGGCGGCGACAATGAGCAGTTCTTC

V: TRBV6-5
J: TRBJ2-7
size: .
D: TRBD1
CDR3: CASVTGTGTYEQYF
DNA: TGTGCCAGCGTGACGGGGACAGGGACCTACGAGCAGTACTTC

V: TRBV21-1
J: TRBJ1-1
size: .
D: .
CDR3: CASSKEGGTRTFF
DNA: TGTGCCAGCAGCAAAGAGGGTGGGACAAGAACTTTCTTT